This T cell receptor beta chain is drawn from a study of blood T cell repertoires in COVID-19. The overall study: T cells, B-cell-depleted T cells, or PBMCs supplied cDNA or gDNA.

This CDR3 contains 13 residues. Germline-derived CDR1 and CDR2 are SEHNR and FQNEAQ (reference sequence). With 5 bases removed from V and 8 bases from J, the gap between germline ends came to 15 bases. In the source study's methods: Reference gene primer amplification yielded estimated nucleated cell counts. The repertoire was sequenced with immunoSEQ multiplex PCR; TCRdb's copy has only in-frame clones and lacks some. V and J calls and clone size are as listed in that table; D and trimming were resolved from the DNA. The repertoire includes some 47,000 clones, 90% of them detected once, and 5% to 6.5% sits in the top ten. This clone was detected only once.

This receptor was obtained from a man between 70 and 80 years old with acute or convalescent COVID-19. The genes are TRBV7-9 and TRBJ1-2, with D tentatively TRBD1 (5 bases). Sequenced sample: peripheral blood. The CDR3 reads CASSPQGGYGYTF. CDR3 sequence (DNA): TGTGCCAGCAGCCCTCAGGGAGGGTACGGCTACACCTTC.